Listed below are T cell receptor beta chains from one sample, sequenced in a study of OX40 agonist ivuxolimab in advanced cancers. Clones were sequenced by immunoSEQ multiplex PCR, and TCRdb holds only the in-frame ones, with some missing. The table records 99,000 or so clones, roughly 95% of them present only once. The material was CD4+ or CD8+ T cells sorted from blood, obtained in a trial of the OX40 agonist ivuxolimab. The receptor set was obtained from an adult with an advanced solid tumor such as melanoma, head and neck, liver or kidney cancer. Each CDR3 is given with its conserved first and last residue. Fields, in order: D gene, V gene, clone size, J gene, CDR3 DNA, CDR3 protein. The D gene is left open where the match is weak. Only part of the rows carry a size: once, few, many, or a class if the clone is expanded.

d_gene: TRBD1; v_gene: TRBV28; abundance: -; j_gene: TRBJ2-7; CDR3nt: TGTGCCAGCACCCCGGGACAGGGTATATACGAGCAGTACTTC; CDR3aa: CASTPGQGIYEQYF
d_gene: TRBD1; v_gene: TRBV5-1; abundance: -; j_gene: TRBJ2-5; CDR3nt: TGCGCCAGCAGCTATGGACAGGGGGCCGAGACCCAGTACTTC; CDR3aa: CASSYGQGAETQYF
d_gene: -; v_gene: TRBV7-9; abundance: once; j_gene: TRBJ2-3; CDR3nt: TGTGCCAGCAGCTTATGGGGGTCAGATACGCAGTATTTT; CDR3aa: CASSLWGSDTQYF
d_gene: -; v_gene: TRBV28; abundance: -; j_gene: TRBJ1-4; CDR3nt: TGTGCCAGCAGTTTATCACCAAATGAAAAACTGTTTTTT; CDR3aa: CASSLSPNEKLFF
d_gene: -; v_gene: TRBV7-9; abundance: few; j_gene: TRBJ1-5; CDR3nt: TGTGCCAGCAGCTTAGAGAGTCAGCCCCAGCATTTT; CDR3aa: CASSLESQPQHF
d_gene: TRBD1; v_gene: TRBV5-6; abundance: -; j_gene: TRBJ1-5; CDR3nt: TGTGCCAGCAGCTTGGGACAGGGGGCCCAACAGCCCCAGCATTTT; CDR3aa: CASSLGQGAQQPQHF
d_gene: -; v_gene: TRBV15; abundance: -; j_gene: TRBJ1-1; CDR3nt: TGTGCCACCAGCAGAGGGTGGGAAATTGAAACTGAAGCTTTCTTT; CDR3aa: CATSRGWEIETEAFF
d_gene: -; v_gene: TRBV28; abundance: -; j_gene: TRBJ1-4; CDR3nt: TGTGCCAGCAGTCCGAGGACCAGACCTGAAGAACTGTTTTTT; CDR3aa: CASSPRTRPEELFF
d_gene: -; v_gene: TRBV5-6; abundance: -; j_gene: TRBJ2-5; CDR3nt: TGTGCCAGCAGCTCAACTATGAAAGAGACCCAGTACTTC; CDR3aa: CASSSTMKETQYF
d_gene: -; v_gene: TRBV4-3; abundance: -; j_gene: TRBJ2-2; CDR3nt: TGCGCCAGCAGCCCGCAGATGATTCCCGGGGAGCTGTTTTTT; CDR3aa: CASSPQMIPGELFF
d_gene: -; v_gene: TRBV6-6; abundance: once; j_gene: TRBJ2-1; CDR3nt: TGTGCCACCTCGACTAGAGAGTCCTACAATGAGCAGTTCTTC; CDR3aa: CATSTRESYNEQFF
d_gene: -; v_gene: TRBV10-3; abundance: -; j_gene: TRBJ1-3; CDR3nt: TGTGCCATCAGTGAGTCGAATGCGGTCCACTCTGGAAACACCATATATTTT; CDR3aa: CAISESNAVHSGNTIYF
d_gene: TRBD1; v_gene: TRBV9; abundance: -; j_gene: TRBJ1-5; CDR3nt: TGTGCCAGCAGCTATGGACAGGGAATCGGGCAGCCCCAGCATTTT; CDR3aa: CASSYGQGIGQPQHF
d_gene: -; v_gene: TRBV7-3; abundance: -; j_gene: TRBJ1-4; CDR3nt: TGTGCCAGCAGCTTAGCGCGACGGCAGGGAGGAGCGACTAATGAAAAACTGTTTTTT; CDR3aa: CASSLARRQGGATNEKLFF
d_gene: -; v_gene: TRBV7-2; abundance: -; j_gene: TRBJ2-2; CDR3nt: TGTGCCAGCAGCCCCGCTCGGACCGGGGAGCTGTTTTTT; CDR3aa: CASSPARTGELFF
d_gene: -; v_gene: TRBV9; abundance: once; j_gene: TRBJ1-1; CDR3nt: TGTGCCAGCAGCGTTGGTCGGGGGAACACTGAAGCTTTCTTT; CDR3aa: CASSVGRGNTEAFF
d_gene: -; v_gene: TRBV18; abundance: -; j_gene: TRBJ2-5; CDR3nt: TGTGCCAGCTCACCAGATTCAGGGGTTGAGACCCAGTACTTC; CDR3aa: CASSPDSGVETQYF
d_gene: TRBD1; v_gene: TRBV7-2; abundance: -; j_gene: TRBJ2-7; CDR3nt: TGTGCCAGCAGCTTAACAGGGGGCTCCTACGAGCAGTACTTC; CDR3aa: CASSLTGGSYEQYF
d_gene: TRBD1; v_gene: TRBV5-1; abundance: -; j_gene: TRBJ1-4; CDR3nt: TGCGCCAGCAGCGAGGGACAGCCTAATGAAAAACTGTTTTTT; CDR3aa: CASSEGQPNEKLFF
d_gene: -; v_gene: TRBV30; abundance: -; j_gene: TRBJ2-7; CDR3nt: TGTGCCTGGAGTGTTCGGCGGACCAGCTCCTACGAGCAGTACTTC; CDR3aa: CAWSVRRTSSYEQYF
d_gene: -; v_gene: TRBV28; abundance: few; j_gene: TRBJ1-5; CDR3nt: TGTGCCAGCAGGCACAGGGCGCGACTGAATCAGCCCCAGCATTTT; CDR3aa: CASRHRARLNQPQHF
d_gene: -; v_gene: TRBV5-1; abundance: -; j_gene: TRBJ1-1; CDR3nt: TGCGCCAGCAGCTTCAATAGAGACACTGAAGCTTTCTTT; CDR3aa: CASSFNRDTEAFF
d_gene: -; v_gene: TRBV28; abundance: -; j_gene: TRBJ1-1; CDR3nt: TGTGCCAGCAGTGGCCCTGGGGGTGTGAACACTGAAGCTTTCTTT; CDR3aa: CASSGPGGVNTEAFF
d_gene: TRBD1; v_gene: TRBV29-1; abundance: -; j_gene: TRBJ2-7; CDR3nt: TGCAGCGTGAAAGGCGGGACAGGGGGCCCCTACGAGCAGTACTTC; CDR3aa: CSVKGGTGGPYEQYF
d_gene: TRBD1; v_gene: TRBV4-3; abundance: once; j_gene: TRBJ2-2; CDR3nt: TGCGCCAGCAGCCAGGGACAGGGTGTCGGGGAGCTGTTTTTT; CDR3aa: CASSQGQGVGELFF
d_gene: -; v_gene: TRBV4-3; abundance: -; j_gene: TRBJ2-5; CDR3nt: TGCGCCAGCAGCCAAGGAAAGGCGTGGAGACAAGAGACCCAGTACTTC; CDR3aa: CASSQGKAWRQETQYF
d_gene: -; v_gene: TRBV9; abundance: once; j_gene: TRBJ2-3; CDR3nt: TGTGCCAGCAGCCTTCAAACTCAACGTTCGCCAGATACGCAGTATTTT; CDR3aa: CASSLQTQRSPDTQYF
d_gene: TRBD1; v_gene: TRBV5-1; abundance: -; j_gene: TRBJ2-7; CDR3nt: TGCGCCAGCAGCTTGGGGTCCGCACAGGGGGCCTTTTGGTCCTACGAGCAGTACTTC; CDR3aa: CASSLGSAQGAFWSYEQYF
d_gene: -; v_gene: TRBV6-5; abundance: -; j_gene: TRBJ1-2; CDR3nt: TGTGCCAGCAGTTACTCGGTGTGGGGGAACTATGGCTACACCTTC; CDR3aa: CASSYSVWGNYGYTF
d_gene: TRBD1; v_gene: TRBV6-1; abundance: -; j_gene: TRBJ2-1; CDR3nt: TGTGCCAGCAGTGGGGGATTTGGGCAGGGGGCCGGCAATGAGCAGTTCTTC; CDR3aa: CASSGGFGQGAGNEQFF
d_gene: -; v_gene: TRBV7-6; abundance: -; j_gene: TRBJ1-1; CDR3nt: TGTGCCAGCAGCTTGGAACAGCTGAACACTGAAGCTTTCTTT; CDR3aa: CASSLEQLNTEAFF
d_gene: TRBD1; v_gene: TRBV5-1; abundance: -; j_gene: TRBJ2-6; CDR3nt: TGCGCCAGCAGCTTGGCGGTGGGGACAGGGGTGACCGGGGCCAACGTCCTGACTTTC; CDR3aa: CASSLAVGTGVTGANVLTF
d_gene: -; v_gene: TRBV5-6; abundance: -; j_gene: TRBJ2-7; CDR3nt: TGTGCCAGCAGCTTCCGCCGCAACTACGAGCAGTACTTC; CDR3aa: CASSFRRNYEQYF
d_gene: -; v_gene: TRBV27; abundance: -; j_gene: TRBJ2-2; CDR3nt: TGTGCCAGCAGTACAGGGCCCCAGGTAGCGACCGGGGAGCTGTTTTTT; CDR3aa: CASSTGPQVATGELFF
d_gene: TRBD2; v_gene: TRBV2; abundance: -; j_gene: TRBJ2-7; CDR3nt: TGTGCCAGCAGTTTCTCCGGGACTAGCGGTCTAGAGCAGTACTTC; CDR3aa: CASSFSGTSGLEQYF
d_gene: -; v_gene: TRBV19; abundance: -; j_gene: TRBJ1-2; CDR3nt: TGTGCCAGTAGTTCCCTGGACACAAGAGTTGGCTACACCTTC; CDR3aa: CASSSLDTRVGYTF
d_gene: -; v_gene: TRBV29-1; abundance: -; j_gene: TRBJ2-5; CDR3nt: TGCAGCGTGCGCCCAGGGGGGGCAAGGGAGACCCAGTACTTC; CDR3aa: CSVRPGGARETQYF
d_gene: TRBD1; v_gene: TRBV7-2; abundance: -; j_gene: TRBJ1-1; CDR3nt: TGTGCCAGCAGCCCACCTTGGACAGGGAGGAACACTGAAGCTTTCTTT; CDR3aa: CASSPPWTGRNTEAFF
d_gene: TRBD1; v_gene: TRBV5-6; abundance: -; j_gene: TRBJ2-6; CDR3nt: TGTGCCAGCAGCTCCTACGGGACAGGGTTCTCTGGGGCCAACGTCCTGACTTTC; CDR3aa: CASSSYGTGFSGANVLTF
d_gene: TRBD1; v_gene: TRBV10-2; abundance: -; j_gene: TRBJ1-3; CDR3nt: TGCGCCAGCAGTCCGACAGGGTCTGGAAACACCATATATTTT; CDR3aa: CASSPTGSGNTIYF
d_gene: TRBD1; v_gene: TRBV2; abundance: -; j_gene: TRBJ2-4; CDR3nt: TGTGCCAGCAAGGGACAGAGGGCCCCGCAGTACTTC; CDR3aa: CASKGQRAPQYF
d_gene: TRBD2; v_gene: TRBV7-7; abundance: -; j_gene: TRBJ2-5; CDR3nt: TGTGCTAGCAGCTTAGGGACTAGCGTCCAAGAGACCCAGTACTTC; CDR3aa: CASSLGTSVQETQYF
d_gene: -; v_gene: TRBV25-1; abundance: -; j_gene: TRBJ2-2; CDR3nt: TGTGCCAGCAGTGAATTTCGTCCGAACACCGGGGAGCTGTTTTTT; CDR3aa: CASSEFRPNTGELFF
d_gene: -; v_gene: TRBV7-9; abundance: -; j_gene: TRBJ2-7; CDR3nt: TGTGCCAGCAGCTTAGTCGGCAGGGTTAACGAGCAGTACTTC; CDR3aa: CASSLVGRVNEQYF
d_gene: -; v_gene: TRBV6-5; abundance: -; j_gene: TRBJ1-5; CDR3nt: TGTGCCAGCAGTTACGCGGCAGGCAATCAGCCCCAGCATTTT; CDR3aa: CASSYAAGNQPQHF